This TCR beta chain was found in a study of T-cell memory formation after mild COVID-19 (dated by TCRdb to about 2021). Notes on the research overall: Most TCR sequence clusters were specific to one of the two donors. T-cell clones expanding and contracting after mild COVID-19 in two donors were tracked by longitudinal TCRalpha and TCRbeta repertoire sequencing. The cohort was made up of two young adult volunteers, one female and one male, who were previously healthy. Broad study findings and their caveats: Contracting CD4+ clones turned up mainly in the CM and EM memory subsets, whereas EMRA was where CD8+ clones were enriched. Only a couple of mild cases were covered in the study, and larger cohorts including severe cases with pre-infection samples were considered necessary. Clones contracting from day 15 to 85 had balanced CD4/CD8 phenotypes, while a second wave expanding from day 15 to 37 was biased towards CD4+. Some responding clones were detected in pre-infection memory, which suggested that pre-existing cross-reactive memory T cells had joined the SARS-CoV-2 response. Whether the second-wave clones peaking on day 37 were SARS-CoV-2 specific was not confirmed.

Ficoll-Paque density gradient centrifugation was the method used to isolate PBMCs. In its sample, this clonotype was seen a few times. Its antigen is still unknown. No base quality information exists; no much larger clone differs at one position. The CDR3 contains 14 residues, cysteine and phenylalanine counted. Here the CDR3 DNA is all that survives: 42 bases in frame from base 1. Taken from the germline V gene, the CDR1 and CDR2 loops are SGHRS and YFSETQ. V gives up 4 bases and J gives up 5 bases, and the segment between their germline ends measures 15 bases. Sequencing relied on an Illumina NovaSeq 6000. Using 5'RACE with constant-segment primers, TCRalpha and TCRbeta cDNA libraries were constructed, with sample barcodes and unique molecular identifiers added in the process. Trizol reagent was used to extract RNA from every sample. Library amplification was performed in two PCR steps, and a second sample barcode and Illumina TruSeq adapters were introduced in the second step. Sequencing of libraries was performed on an Illumina NovaSeq with 2 x 150 bp paired-end reads. The published analysis was carried out like this. The reads were demultiplexed and collapsed into UMI-guided consensus sequences using migec v1.2.7. Using mixcr v2.1.11, UMI consensuses were aligned to TRA and TRB V and J templates and then assembled into clonotypes. Clonotypes were classified as expanded or contracted when called significant by both edgeR and NoisET, with noise models trained on biological replicates. For edgeR calls, the cutoffs were a false discovery rate-adjusted p below 0.01 and a log2 fold-change threshold of 1. As an exploratory analysis of dynamics, max-normalized trajectories of the 1000 most abundant clonotypes were examined by PCA with hierarchical clustering. Separately sequenced CD4+ and CD8+ repertoires were used to assign a CD4 or CD8 phenotype to each responding clone. TCRdb trimmed public reads at Q25 via fastp, called clones via MiXCR and kept in-frame beta chains. Each record represents a unique CDR3 protein, reported with the most common genes and DNA among its rows. TCRdb's processing, not the authors', yielded these V and J calls. In this sample the table shows 50,000 or so distinct CDR3 sequences, 10% to 15% of which occur a single time. Clones ranked in the top ten supply under 30% of the sample.

The sequencing sample was made of PBMCs or a T cell subset sorted from them (not recorded which). The chain links TRBV5-1 with TRBJ1-2, with TRBD1 tentatively as D gene (5 bases match). This TCR was sampled from a man aged 18 to 35 who had mild COVID-19 (a few samples of this study predate the infection). The sample titles of this study are shuffled in the database, so cell type and time point are left out; the donor was told from shared clones. The CDR3 in this case is CASSSGAEGYGYTF. The nucleotide sequence is TGCGCCAGCAGCAGTGGGGCAGAAGGATATGGCTACACCTTC.